One sample yielded the 12 T cell receptor beta chains listed below, sequenced in a study of neurological immune-mediated disorders. TCRdb re-called the 5' RACE reads through MiXCR, storing one row per CDR3 protein. The table lists about 60,000 distinct CDR3 sequences, 3% to 3.5% of them singletons. Sequencing was carried out using PBMCs. These receptors were collected from a woman aged 60 to 75 with multiple sclerosis.

This sequence joins TRBV12-3 or TRBV12-4 and TRBJ2-7, with 14 bases that match TRBD2. The CDR3 consists of 17 residues. Losses at the gene ends were 1 base for V and 3 bases for J; bases not matched to a gene: 5. The CDR3 reads CASSLGLAGGPVYEQYF. The CDR3 DNA reads as TGTGCCAGCAGTTTAGGACTAGCGGGAGGGCCGGTCTACGAGCAGTACTTC.

This clonotype was seen ten or more times. A read error may produce the germline difference seen at one junction end. V and J are TRBV7-8 and TRBJ2-7, with 8 nucleotides matching TRBD1. Germline-derived CDR1 and CDR2 are SGHVS and FQNEAQ. There are 14 residues in the CDR3. CDR3 coding DNA: TGTGCCAGCAGATTAGGGACAGGCAACTACGAGCAGTACTTC. Its translation: CASRLGTGNYEQYF.

This clonotype was observed at least ten times. This chain uses TRBV5-1 with TRBJ2-7, with D possibly matching TRBD2 (6 bases). The CDR3 length is 13 residues. Germline values: CDR1 SGHRS, CDR2 YFSETQ. V was clipped by 1 base and J by 2 bases, with 7 bases between them. This CDR3 is CASSLPGAYEQYF. Written as DNA, the CDR3 is TGCGCCAGCAGCTTGCCGGGGGCCTACGAGCAGTACTTC.

This clonotype was picked up many times. The genes are TRBV5-1 and TRBJ2-1; 14 nucleotides agree with TRBD2. Germline loops: CDR1 SGHRS, CDR2 YFSETQ. This CDR3 has 16 amino acids. J lost 8 bases, V lost 4 bases, and 8 bases had no gene match. CDR3: CASSALTSGGAYEQFF. DNA of the CDR3: TGCGCCAGCAGCGCCCTGACTAGCGGGGGGGCCTATGAGCAGTTCTTC.

This clonotype was found many times. The rearrangement links TRBV2 to TRBJ1-5, with D unclear. Germline CDR1 SNHLY, CDR2 FYNNEI. The V end was cut by 6 bases, the J end by 2 bases, with 20 bases between. The CDR3 has 17 amino acids. The CDR3 DNA is TGTGCCAGCAGCGAGAGAGTCAGCTATAGGGGCAATCAGCCCCAGCATTTT. Protein: CASSERVSYRGNQPQHF. The complete variable domain, with remaining parts taken from reference TRBV2 and TRBJ1-5, reads EPEVTQTPSHQVTQMGQEVILRCVPISNHLYFYWYRQILGQKVEFLVSFYNNEISEKSEIFDDQFSVERPDGSNFTLKIRSTKLEDSAMYFCASSERVSYRGNQPQHFGDGTRLSIL.

This clonotype was detected many times. This chain joins TRBV20-1 and TRBJ1-1; D remains unclear. Trimming left V 4 bases short and J 5 bases short, with 14 bases between. The CDR3 is 13 residues long. The V gene's germline CDR1 is DFQATT and CDR2 SNEGSKA (reference sequence). As DNA, the CDR3 is TGCAGTGCTAAAACAGTTGTTAAAACTGAAGCTTTCTTT. As protein: CSAKTVVKTEAFF.

This clonotype was counted many times. The CDR3 DNA reads TGTGCCAGCTCACCAAACGGGGATATGGATGGCTACACCTTC. It encodes CASSPNGDMDGYTF. The V call is TRBV18, the J call TRBJ1-2; D unresolved. CDR3 length: 14 amino acids. The germline V gene encodes CDR1 KGHSH and CDR2 LQKENI. The germline V and J ends were trimmed by 2 bases and 6 bases, with 13 bases remaining between them.

This clonotype was counted many times. The chain uses TRBV7-2 and TRBJ2-2; D gene uncertain. The CDR3 extends over 13 amino acids. Germline CDR1 and CDR2: SGHTA and FQGNSA. V was pared by 5 bases and J by 7 bases, with 11 bases between. The CDR3 DNA is TGTGCCAGCAGCAACGCCGGCGGCGGGGAGCTGTTTTTT. The encoded protein is CASSNAGGGELFF.

This clonotype has at least ten counts. The genes are TRBV5-1 and TRBJ2-7; D is perhaps TRBD2 (6 bases). Germline-derived CDR1 and CDR2 are SGHRS and YFSETQ. Trimming took 6 bases from V and 4 from J, leaving 11 bases between them. The CDR3 is 12 residues long. The CDR3 loop reads CASTGTSYEQYF. As DNA, the CDR3 is TGCGCCAGCACCGGGACTTCTTACGAGCAGTACTTC.

Ten or more counts support this clonotype. The chain combines TRBV15 with TRBJ2-5; D not resolved. This CDR3 has 15 residues. Per germline, CDR1 LNHNV and CDR2 YYDKDF (reference sequence). With 2 bases removed from V and 2 bases from J, the gap between germline ends came to 12 bases. CDR3 residues: CATSRTPVVQETQYF. The CDR3 DNA follows: TGTGCCACCAGCAGAACTCCGGTTGTACAAGAGACCCAGTACTTC.

In this sample, this clonotype turned up many times. The chain combines TRBV20-1 with TRBJ1-5; no reliable D call. The length of the CDR3 is 15 residues. V was clipped by 0 bases and J by 0 bases, with 9 bases between them. From germline, CDR1 is DFQATT and CDR2 SNEGSKA (reference sequence). The CDR3, as DNA: TGCAGTGCTAGAGACCGGGTCTATAGCAATCAGCCCCAGCATTTT. It specifies CSARDRVYSNQPQHF.

This clonotype is classed as medium-sized (0.01 to 0.1%). The chain couples TRBV2 to TRBJ2-2; tentative D call: TRBD1 (7 bases). The V gene lost 6 bases and the J gene lost 6 bases, with 17 bases spanning the gap. CDR1 SNHLY and CDR2 FYNNEI come from the germline V gene. The CDR3 has 15 residues. DNA for the CDR3: TGTGCCAGCAGGACCGGTGACAGGGAGGCCGGGGAGCTGTTTTTT. Residues: CASRTGDREAGELFF.